The clone carrying this TCR beta chain was detected a few times. Trimming removed 6 bases at V and 5 bases at J, with 11 bases between. The CDR3 is 13 amino acids. Germline assignment: CDR1 SGHDN and CDR2 FVKESK. This sample was included in a study of blood T cells in healthy people across ages. Alongside a J-beta primer mix, a sample-barcoded 5' primer served in a second PCR lasting about 6 to 12 cycles. One entry per CDR3 protein, called by TCRdb with MiXCR from the 5' RACE reads. Altogether some 710,000 distinct CDR3 sequences are present, around a fifth being singletons, with the ten largest covering about 22%.

This sequence was found in a man aged 65 to 85 in good health. The gene calls are TRBV14 and TRBJ2-1; D possibly corresponds to TRBD2 (5 bases). Sequencing was carried out using blood. CDR3 DNA: TGTGCCAGCAGGAGGACTGAAAACAATGAGCAGTTCTTC. Its translation is CASRRTENNEQFF.